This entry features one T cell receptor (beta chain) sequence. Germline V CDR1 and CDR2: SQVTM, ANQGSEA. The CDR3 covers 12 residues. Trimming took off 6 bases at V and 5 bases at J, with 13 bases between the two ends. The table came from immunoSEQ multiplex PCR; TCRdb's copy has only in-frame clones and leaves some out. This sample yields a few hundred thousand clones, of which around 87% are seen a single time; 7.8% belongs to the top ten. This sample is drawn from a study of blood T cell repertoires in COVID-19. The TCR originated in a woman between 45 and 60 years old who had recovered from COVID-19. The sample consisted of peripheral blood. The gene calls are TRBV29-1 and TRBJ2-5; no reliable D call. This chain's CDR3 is CSVAQDLETQYF. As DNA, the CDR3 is TGCAGCGTCGCTCAGGATTTGGAGACCCAGTACTTC. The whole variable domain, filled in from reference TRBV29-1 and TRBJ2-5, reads SAVISQKPSRDICQRGTSLTIQCQVDSQVTMMFWYRQQPGQSLTLIATANQGSEATYESGFVIDKFPISRPNLTFSTLTVSNMSPEDSSIYLCSVAQDLETQYFGPGTRLLVL.